These T cell receptor beta chains were read from a single sample in a study of shared clonotypes between healthy human individuals. Some clones are missing from TCRdb's copy, which holds only in-frame ones; the method was immunoSEQ multiplex PCR. The data hold millions of clones, with approximately 94% observed a single time. The sequencing input was naive CD8+ T cells from PBMCs. These receptors were taken from a young man in good health. Some clones in this sample may be carry-over from other donors' samples. Each CDR3 is given with its conserved first and last residue.

TRBJ1-4	TRBV14	CASSQDIRDRPNEKLFF
TRBJ2-1	TRBV11-3	CASSLDQRENEQFF
TRBJ1-5	TRBV27	CASSLTGARQPQHF
TRBJ2-1	TRBV28	CASSRSGAYNEQFF
TRBJ2-3	TRBV7-9	CASSPVLGITDTQYF
TRBJ2-1	TRBV7-9	CASSLALGNEQFF
TRBJ1-3	TRBV21-1	CASSDRRQVLGNTIYF
TRBJ1-5	TRBV6-1	CASSQGRGQPQHF
TRBJ1-1	TRBV27	CASSSGMATEAFF
TRBJ2-7	TRBV4-1	CASSPGQGNYEQYF
TRBJ1-6	TRBV4-1	CASSQGGGGKGSPLHF
TRBJ1-1	TRBV15	CATSRGQGAMNTEAFF
TRBJ1-1	TRBV6-5	CASRIAGGEAFF
TRBJ2-5	TRBV9	CASSVARAGGGQQETQYF